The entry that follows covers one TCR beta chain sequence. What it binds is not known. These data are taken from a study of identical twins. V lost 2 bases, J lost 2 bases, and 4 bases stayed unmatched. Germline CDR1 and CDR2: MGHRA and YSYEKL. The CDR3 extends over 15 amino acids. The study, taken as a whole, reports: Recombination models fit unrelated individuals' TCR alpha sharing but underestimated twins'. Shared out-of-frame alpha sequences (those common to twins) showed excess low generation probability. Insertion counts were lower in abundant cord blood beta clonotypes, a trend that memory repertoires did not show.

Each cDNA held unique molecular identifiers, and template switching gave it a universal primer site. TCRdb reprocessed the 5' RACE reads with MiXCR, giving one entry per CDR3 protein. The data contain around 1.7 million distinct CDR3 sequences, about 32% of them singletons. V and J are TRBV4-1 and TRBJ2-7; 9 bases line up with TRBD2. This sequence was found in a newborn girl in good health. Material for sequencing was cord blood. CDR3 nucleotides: TGCGCCAGCAGCCAACTTGGACTAGCGACCTACGAGCAGTACTTC. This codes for CASSQLGLATYEQYF.